A selection of T cell receptor beta chains follows, all from one sample in a study of cytomegalovirus exposure and HLA in healthy donors. TCRdb keeps only in-frame clones here, not all; method: immunoSEQ multiplex PCR. The sample includes some 72,000 clones, about 96% of them seen just once. Sequenced sample: PBMCs. All receptors come from a man between 18 and 35 years old in good health and CMV-seropositive. CDR3s include the opening cysteine and the closing phenylalanine or tryptophan. A D gene is named only where the DNA matches it firmly. A clone size is listed for some rows: how often the clone was seen (once, few, many), or a class if it is expanded.

v_call	j_call	d_call	clone_size	cdr3_nt	cdr3_aa
TRBV4-1	TRBJ1-5	TRBD1	NA	TGCGCCAGCAGCCAAGATGTAGCCAGGGGGAGCAATCAGCCCCAGCATTTT	CASSQDVARGSNQPQHF
TRBV6-5	TRBJ2-5	NA	once	TGTGCCAGCAGCCGTAACAGGGAGACCCAGTACTTC	CASSRNRETQYF
TRBV30	TRBJ1-5	NA	once	TGTGCCTGGAGTCGAGGCAGGGGAATTGGAGGCAATCAGCCCCAGCATTTT	CAWSRGRGIGGNQPQHF
TRBV4-1	TRBJ2-2	NA	NA	TGCGCCAGCAGCCAATTAAGGGGAACGGGAGACACCGGGGAGCTGTTTTTT	CASSQLRGTGDTGELFF
TRBV10-2	TRBJ2-1	NA	NA	TGCGCCAGCATTAAAGATAGCGGTAATGAGCAGTTCTTC	CASIKDSGNEQFF
TRBV6-5	TRBJ2-7	NA	NA	TGTGCCAGCAGTCACCCGGGATCCTACGAGCAGTACTTC	CASSHPGSYEQYF
TRBV7-3	TRBJ1-1	NA	NA	TGTGCCAGCAGCTCCGGAGGTTTCTCTGAAGCTTTCTTT	CASSSGGFSEAFF
TRBV18	TRBJ2-2	NA	NA	TGTGCCAGCTCACCACAGGGGATGGACACCGGGGAGCTGTTTTTT	CASSPQGMDTGELFF
TRBV5-8	TRBJ2-7	TRBD2	NA	TGTGCCAGCAGCTCCCGACTAGCGGGGGGGTACGAGCAGTACTTC	CASSSRLAGGYEQYF
TRBV5-4	TRBJ2-4	TRBD1	NA	TGTGCCAGCAGCCCCGGGACAGGGCTGAAAAACATTCAGTACTTC	CASSPGTGLKNIQYF
TRBV14	TRBJ2-5	NA	NA	TGTGCCAGCAGCCAAGATAGTAGGAGACAAGAGACCCAGTACTTC	CASSQDSRRQETQYF
TRBV5-1	TRBJ2-1	TRBD2	NA	TGCGCCAGCAGCTTGGATAGCGGGAGGGCCTACAATGAGCAGTTCTTC	CASSLDSGRAYNEQFF
TRBV9	TRBJ1-4	NA	NA	TGTGCCAGCACACAGGGTTTTAATGAAAAACTGTTTTTT	CASTQGFNEKLFF
TRBV5-1	TRBJ1-4	TRBD1	NA	TGCGCCAGCAGCTGGGGGGACAGGGATGAAAAACTGTTTTTT	CASSWGDRDEKLFF
TRBV6-1	TRBJ1-2	NA	NA	TGTGCCAGCAGTCCTGCGGGCCACTATGGCTACACCTTC	CASSPAGHYGYTF
TRBV7-2	TRBJ1-5	NA	NA	TGTGCCAGCAGCCAGCTGGGGGGAGAGTCGAGCAATCAGCCCCAGCATTTT	CASSQLGGESSNQPQHF
TRBV6-1	TRBJ1-5	NA	NA	TGTGCCTGGGGGGGAGGGAATTCAAATCAGCCCCAGCATTTT	CAWGGGNSNQPQHF
TRBV5-6	TRBJ2-6	TRBD1	NA	TGTGCCAGCAGCTTGGCGACAGGGGCTGGGGCCAACGTCCTGACTTTC	CASSLATGAGANVLTF
TRBV6-1	TRBJ2-3	TRBD2	NA	TGTGCCAGCAGTAGACTAGCGGGAGAGACAGATACGCAGTATTTT	CASSRLAGETDTQYF
TRBV5-5	TRBJ2-2	NA	NA	TGTGCCAGCAGCTTGGCGGGTACGAACACCGGGGAGCTGTTTTTT	CASSLAGTNTGELFF
TRBV2	TRBJ2-1	NA	NA	TGTGCCAGCAGTGAAGGGCAGGCACGTGAGCAGTTCTTC	CASSEGQAREQFF
TRBV30	TRBJ1-1	TRBD1	NA	TGTGCCTGGAGTGTGGACAGGGGCACTGAAGCTTTCTTT	CAWSVDRGTEAFF
TRBV5-5	TRBJ2-1	TRBD1	NA	TGTGCCAGCGACAGGGGCAATGAGCAGTTCTTC	CASDRGNEQFF
TRBV7-9	TRBJ1-1	NA	NA	TGTGCCAGCAGTCCCCTGGGGGGGACTGAAGCTTTCTTT	CASSPLGGTEAFF
TRBV5-1	TRBJ2-3	NA	NA	TGCGCCACCCGGAGGGGTGATACGCAGTATTTT	CATRRGDTQYF
TRBV2	TRBJ1-1	TRBD1	NA	TGTGCCAGCAGTGACCCTGGGACAGCCACTGAAGCTTTCTTT	CASSDPGTATEAFF
TRBV15	TRBJ2-7	NA	NA	TGTGCCACCAGAGTGTGGGGGCCTGGCGAGGGCTCCTACGAGCAGTACTTC	CATRVWGPGEGSYEQYF
TRBV6-1	TRBJ2-3	TRBD1	NA	TGTGCCAGCAGTGAAAGCTCGGGCAGGGGGCTTAGAAAAGATACGCAGTATTTT	CASSESSGRGLRKDTQYF
TRBV7-2	TRBJ2-3	NA	NA	TGTGCCAGCAGCTTAACACCCTCTAGCACAGATACGCAGTATTTT	CASSLTPSSTDTQYF
TRBV19	TRBJ2-7	NA	NA	TGTGCCAGTAGTATAGCTGCCAGGTCGTACGAGCAGTACTTC	CASSIAARSYEQYF
TRBV2	TRBJ1-2	TRBD1	NA	TGTGCCAGCCCCGGACAGGGGAAATTCGGTTCGTATGGCTACACCTTC	CASPGQGKFGSYGYTF
TRBV28	TRBJ2-7	NA	NA	TGTGCCAGCAGTCACTACGAGCAGTACTTC	CASSHYEQYF